This record looks at one T cell receptor beta chain sequence and its context. The length of the CDR3 is 16 residues. Trimming at V came to 0 bases and at J to 9 bases, leaving 4 bases not matched to a gene. The V gene's germline CDR1 is LGHDT and CDR2 YNNKEL (reference sequence). Clones were sequenced by immunoSEQ multiplex PCR, and TCRdb holds only the in-frame ones, with some missing. The repertoire holds approximately 470,000 clones, with approximately 85% as singletons. This record comes from a study of blood T cell repertoires in COVID-19. The origin of this receptor is a human donor in a cohort sampled during active COVID-19. Sequences were obtained from peripheral blood. The chain has TRBV3-1 (or the pseudogene TRBV3-2) and TRBJ2-1, with TRBD2 identical over 14 bases. The DNA of the CDR3 is TGTGCCAGCAGCCAAGACCTAGGACTAGCGGGAGGTGAGCAGTTCTTC. It translates to CASSQDLGLAGGEQFF.